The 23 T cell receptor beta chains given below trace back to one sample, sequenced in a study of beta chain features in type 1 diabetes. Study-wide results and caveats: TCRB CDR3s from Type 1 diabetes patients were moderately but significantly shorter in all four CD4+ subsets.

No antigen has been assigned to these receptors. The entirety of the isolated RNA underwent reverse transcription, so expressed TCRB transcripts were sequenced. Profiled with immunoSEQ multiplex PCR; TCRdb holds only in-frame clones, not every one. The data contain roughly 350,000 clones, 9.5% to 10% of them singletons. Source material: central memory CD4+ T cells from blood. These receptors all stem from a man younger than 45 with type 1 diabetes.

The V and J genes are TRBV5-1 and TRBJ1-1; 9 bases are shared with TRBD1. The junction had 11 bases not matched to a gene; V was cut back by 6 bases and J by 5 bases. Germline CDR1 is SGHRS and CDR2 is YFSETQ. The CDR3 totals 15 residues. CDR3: CASNTPDRGGTEAFF. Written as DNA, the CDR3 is TGCGCCAGCAACACCCCGGACAGGGGAGGAACTGAAGCTTTCTTT.

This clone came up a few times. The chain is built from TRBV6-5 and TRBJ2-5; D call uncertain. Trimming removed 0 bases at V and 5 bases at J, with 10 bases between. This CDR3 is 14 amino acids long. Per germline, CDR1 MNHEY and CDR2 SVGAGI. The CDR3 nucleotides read TGTGCCAGCAGTTACTCGTTAGGGTCCGAGACCCAGTACTTC. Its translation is CASSYSLGSETQYF.

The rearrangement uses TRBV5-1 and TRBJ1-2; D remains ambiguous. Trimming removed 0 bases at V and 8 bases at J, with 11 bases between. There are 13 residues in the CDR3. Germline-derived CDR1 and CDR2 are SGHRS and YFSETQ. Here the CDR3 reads CASSLAIPAGYTF. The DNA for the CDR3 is TGCGCCAGCAGCTTGGCCATTCCGGCGGGCTACACCTTC.

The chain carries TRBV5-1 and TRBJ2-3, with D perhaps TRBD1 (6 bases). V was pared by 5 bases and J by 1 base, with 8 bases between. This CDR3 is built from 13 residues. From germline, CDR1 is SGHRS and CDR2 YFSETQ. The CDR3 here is CASRRTGTDTQYF. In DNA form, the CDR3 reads TGCGCCAGCAGAAGGACAGGCACAGATACGCAGTATTTT.

The CDR3 DNA is TGTGCCAGCGGAATAAGCGGGAGCCTCTACAATGAGCAGTTCTTC. This sequence encodes CASGISGSLYNEQFF. The chain recombines TRBV28 with TRBJ2-1, with TRBD2 matching over 8 bases. V gave up 8 bases and J gave up 3 bases; unmatched junction bases: 9. The germline V gene encodes CDR1 MDHEN and CDR2 SYDVKM. The CDR3 loop spans 15 amino acids.

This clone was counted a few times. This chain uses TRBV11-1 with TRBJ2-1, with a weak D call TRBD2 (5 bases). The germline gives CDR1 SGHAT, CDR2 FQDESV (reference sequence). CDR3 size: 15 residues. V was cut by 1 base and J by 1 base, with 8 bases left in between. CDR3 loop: CASSLGGASYNEQFF. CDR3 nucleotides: TGTGCCAGCAGCTTAGGGGGAGCGTCCTACAATGAGCAGTTCTTC.

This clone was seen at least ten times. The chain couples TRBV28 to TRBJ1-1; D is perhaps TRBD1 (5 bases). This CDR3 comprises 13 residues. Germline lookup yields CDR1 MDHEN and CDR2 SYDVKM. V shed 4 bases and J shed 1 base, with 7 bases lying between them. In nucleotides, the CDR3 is TGTGCCAGCAGTTCGACAGCGAACACTGAAGCTTTCTTT. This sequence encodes CASSSTANTEAFF.

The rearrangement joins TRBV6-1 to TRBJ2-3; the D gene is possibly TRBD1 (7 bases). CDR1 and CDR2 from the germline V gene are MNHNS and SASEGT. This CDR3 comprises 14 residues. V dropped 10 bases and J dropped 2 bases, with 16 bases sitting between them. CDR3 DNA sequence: TGTGCCACAAAGGCGGGACAGAACACAGATACGCAGTATTTT. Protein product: CATKAGQNTDTQYF.

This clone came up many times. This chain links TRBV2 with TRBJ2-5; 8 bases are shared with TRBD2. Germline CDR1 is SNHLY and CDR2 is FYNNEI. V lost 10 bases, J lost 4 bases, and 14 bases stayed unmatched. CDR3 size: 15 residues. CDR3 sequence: CATTRPAGDGETQYF. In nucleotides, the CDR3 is TGTGCCACCACGAGGCCAGCGGGAGATGGAGAGACCCAGTACTTC.

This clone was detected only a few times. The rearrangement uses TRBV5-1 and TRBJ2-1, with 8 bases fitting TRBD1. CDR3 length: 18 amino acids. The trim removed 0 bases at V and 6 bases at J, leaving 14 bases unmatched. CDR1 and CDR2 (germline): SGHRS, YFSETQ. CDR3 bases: TGCGCCAGCAGCTTGGCCTACCAGGGGGCGAAGGTGGTCAATGAGCAGTTCTTC. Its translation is CASSLAYQGAKVVNEQFF.

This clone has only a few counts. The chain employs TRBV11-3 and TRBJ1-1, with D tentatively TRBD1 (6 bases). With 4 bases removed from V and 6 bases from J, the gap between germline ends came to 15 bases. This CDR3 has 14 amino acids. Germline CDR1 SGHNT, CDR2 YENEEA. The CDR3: CASSSNRASAEAFF. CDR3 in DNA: TGTGCCAGCAGCTCCAACAGGGCTTCCGCTGAAGCTTTCTTT.

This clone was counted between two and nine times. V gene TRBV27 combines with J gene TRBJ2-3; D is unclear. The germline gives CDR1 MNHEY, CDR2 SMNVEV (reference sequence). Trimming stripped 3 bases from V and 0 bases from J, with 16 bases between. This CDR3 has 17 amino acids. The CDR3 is CASSFSLRWGSTDTQYF. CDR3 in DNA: TGTGCCAGCAGTTTCAGTTTGCGGTGGGGTAGCACAGATACGCAGTATTTT.

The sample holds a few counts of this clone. For the CDR3, the DNA is TGTGCCAGCAGATTACTGAACACCGGGGAGCTGTTTTTT. Translated, it gives CASRLLNTGELFF. The rearrangement links TRBV6-5 to TRBJ2-2; D uncertain. V was pared by 6 bases and J by 1 base, with 6 bases between. The germline CDR1 and CDR2 sequences are MNHEY and SVGAGI. CDR3 length: 13 residues.

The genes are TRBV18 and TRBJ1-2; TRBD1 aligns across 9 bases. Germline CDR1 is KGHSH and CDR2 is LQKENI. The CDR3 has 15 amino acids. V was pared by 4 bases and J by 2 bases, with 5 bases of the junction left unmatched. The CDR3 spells CASSRAGTGNYGYTF. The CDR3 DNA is TGTGCCAGCTCACGCGCCGGGACAGGGAACTATGGCTACACCTTC. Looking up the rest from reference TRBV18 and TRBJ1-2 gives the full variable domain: NAGVMQNPRHLVRRRGQEARLRCSPMKGHSHVYWYRQLPEEGLKFMVYLQKENIIDESGMPKERFSAEFPKEGPSILRIQQVVRGDSAAYFCASSRAGTGNYGYTFGSGTRLTVV.

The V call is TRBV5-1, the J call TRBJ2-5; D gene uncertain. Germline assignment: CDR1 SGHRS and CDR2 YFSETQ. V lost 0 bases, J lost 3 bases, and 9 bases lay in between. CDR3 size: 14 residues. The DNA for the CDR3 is TGCGCCAGCAGCTTGGAAGAAGGAGAAGAGACCCAGTACTTC. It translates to CASSLEEGEETQYF.

CDR3 nucleotide sequence: TGTGCCAGCAGCTTGGTTGTAGCAAACACCGGGGAGCTGTTTTTT. Translated, it gives CASSLVVANTGELFF. V gene TRBV5-6 combines with J gene TRBJ2-2; no reliable D call. This CDR3 has 15 residues. V was cut by 0 bases and J by 2 bases, with 8 bases left in between. Germline V lookup: CDR1 SGHDT, CDR2 YYEEEE.

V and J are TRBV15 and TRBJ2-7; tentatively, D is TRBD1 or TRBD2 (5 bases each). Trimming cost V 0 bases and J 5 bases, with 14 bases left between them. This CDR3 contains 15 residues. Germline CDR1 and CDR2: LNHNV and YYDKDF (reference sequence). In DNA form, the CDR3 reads TGTGCCACCAGCAGAGATCATGGGGGAGAGGACGAGCAGTACTTC. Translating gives CATSRDHGGEDEQYF.

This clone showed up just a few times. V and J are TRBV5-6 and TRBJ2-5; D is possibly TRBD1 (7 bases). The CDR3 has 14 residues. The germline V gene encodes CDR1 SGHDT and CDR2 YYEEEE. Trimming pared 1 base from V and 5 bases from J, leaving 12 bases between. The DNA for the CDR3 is TGTGCCAGCAGCTTGTCAGCAGGGGGGGAGACCCAGTACTTC. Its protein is CASSLSAGGETQYF. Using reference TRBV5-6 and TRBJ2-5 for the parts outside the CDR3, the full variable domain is DAGVTQSPTHLIKTRGQQVTLRCSPKSGHDTVSWYQQALGQGPQFIFQYYEEEERQRGNFPDRFSGHQFPNYSSELNVNALLLGDSALYLCASSLSAGGETQYFGPGTRLLVL.

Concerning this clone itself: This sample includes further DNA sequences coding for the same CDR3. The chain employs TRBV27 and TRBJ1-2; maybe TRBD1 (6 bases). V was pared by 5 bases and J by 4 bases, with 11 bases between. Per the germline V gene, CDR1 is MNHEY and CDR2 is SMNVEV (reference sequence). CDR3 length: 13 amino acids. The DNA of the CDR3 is TGTGCCAGCAGTCCCACAGGGTCCTATGGCTACACCTTC. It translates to CASSPTGSYGYTF.

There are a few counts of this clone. The CDR3: CASSPLGASYGYTF. The CDR3 bases are TGTGCCAGCAGTCCCCTAGGAGCGTCGTATGGCTACACCTTC. The chain employs TRBV6-5 and TRBJ1-2; D gene unclear. V was cut by 5 bases and J by 5 bases, with 15 bases left in between. The CDR3 totals 14 residues. Germline CDR1 is MNHEY and CDR2 is SVGAGI.

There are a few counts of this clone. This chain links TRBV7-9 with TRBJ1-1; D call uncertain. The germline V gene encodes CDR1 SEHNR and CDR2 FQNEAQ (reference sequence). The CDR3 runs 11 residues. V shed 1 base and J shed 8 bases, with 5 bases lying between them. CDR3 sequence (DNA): TGTGCCAGCAGCTTAGAACAGGAAGCTTTCTTT. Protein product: CASSLEQEAFF.

The CDR3 region is CASSGTGINEKLFF. The CDR3 DNA sequence: TGTGCCAGCAGCGGGACAGGGATAAATGAAAAACTGTTTTTT. The chain carries TRBV6-5 and TRBJ1-4; 9 bases fit TRBD1. This CDR3 region has 14 residues. V trimming: 6 bases; J trimming: 5 bases; junction bases outside the gene matches: 4. Germline V gene data show CDR1 as MNHEY and CDR2 as SVGAGI.

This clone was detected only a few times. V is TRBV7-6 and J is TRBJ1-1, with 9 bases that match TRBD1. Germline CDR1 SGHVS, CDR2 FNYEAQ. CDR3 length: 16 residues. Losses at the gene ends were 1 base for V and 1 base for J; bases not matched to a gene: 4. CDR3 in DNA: TGTGCCAGCAGCTTAGGTACAGGGGGCCGGAACACTGAAGCTTTCTTT. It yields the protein CASSLGTGGRNTEAFF.